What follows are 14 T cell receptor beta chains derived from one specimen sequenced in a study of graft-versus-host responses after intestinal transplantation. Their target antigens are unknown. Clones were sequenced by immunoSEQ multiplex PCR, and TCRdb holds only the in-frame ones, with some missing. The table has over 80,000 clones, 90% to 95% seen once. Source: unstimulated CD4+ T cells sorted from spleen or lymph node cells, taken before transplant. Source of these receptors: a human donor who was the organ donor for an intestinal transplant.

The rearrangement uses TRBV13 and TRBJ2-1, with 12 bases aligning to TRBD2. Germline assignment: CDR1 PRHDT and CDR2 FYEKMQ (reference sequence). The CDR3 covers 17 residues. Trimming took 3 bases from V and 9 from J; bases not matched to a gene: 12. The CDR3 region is CASSFPVTSGGKGEQFF. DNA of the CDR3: TGTGCCAGCAGCTTCCCCGTAACTAGCGGGGGGAAGGGTGAGCAGTTCTTC.

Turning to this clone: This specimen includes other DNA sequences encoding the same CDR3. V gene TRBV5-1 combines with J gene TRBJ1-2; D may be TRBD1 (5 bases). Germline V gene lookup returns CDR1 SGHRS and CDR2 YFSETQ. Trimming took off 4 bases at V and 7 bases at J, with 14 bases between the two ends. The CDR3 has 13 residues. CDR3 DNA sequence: TGCGCCAGCAGCCTCAGGGTTTCAGGTGGCTACACCTTC. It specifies CASSLRVSGGYTF.

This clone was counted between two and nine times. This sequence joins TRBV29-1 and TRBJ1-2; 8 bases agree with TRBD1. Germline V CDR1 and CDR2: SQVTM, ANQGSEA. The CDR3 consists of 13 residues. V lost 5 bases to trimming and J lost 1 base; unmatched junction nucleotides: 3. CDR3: CSVSQGGNYGYTF. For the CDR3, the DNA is TGCAGCGTTTCACAGGGGGGTAACTATGGCTACACCTTC.

The CDR3 protein is CASSLGAGGLTGELFF. CDR3 bases: TGTGCCAGCAGCTTAGGCGCGGGGGGGCTCACCGGGGAGCTGTTTTTT. The rearrangement uses TRBV7-2 and TRBJ2-2; 9 bases are shared with TRBD2. The CDR3 contains 16 residues. Germline assignment: CDR1 SGHTA and CDR2 FQGNSA. Germline trimming cut 1 base from V and 4 bases from J; bases unmatched to any gene: 4.

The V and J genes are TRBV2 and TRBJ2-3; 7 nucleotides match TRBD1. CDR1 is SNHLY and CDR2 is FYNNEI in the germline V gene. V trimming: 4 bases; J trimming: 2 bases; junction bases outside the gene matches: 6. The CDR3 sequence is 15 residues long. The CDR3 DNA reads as TGTGCCAGCAGTGTAGGGGACAGCCCCACAGATACGCAGTATTTT. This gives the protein CASSVGDSPTDTQYF.

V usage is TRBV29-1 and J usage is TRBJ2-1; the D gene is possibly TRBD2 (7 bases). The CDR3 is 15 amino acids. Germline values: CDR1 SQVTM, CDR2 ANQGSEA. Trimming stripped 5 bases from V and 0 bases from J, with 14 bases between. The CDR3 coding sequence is TGCAGCGTTCAAGGGGGGGTCAGCTCCTACAATGAGCAGTTCTTC. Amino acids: CSVQGGVSSYNEQFF.

Here the CDR3 DNA reads TGTGCCAGCAGTTCCCCCGCCCGACAGGGTTTGGACACTGAAGCTTTCTTT. It translates to CASSSPARQGLDTEAFF. The chain is built from TRBV28 and TRBJ1-1; 7 bases map to TRBD1. V lost 4 bases and J lost 3; bases outside the gene matches: 14. The CDR3 totals 17 residues. CDR1 is MDHEN and CDR2 is SYDVKM in the germline V gene. Based on the CDR3 plus reference TRBV28 and TRBJ1-1, the full variable domain is DVKVTQSSRYLVKRTGEKVFLECVQDMDHENMFWYRQDPGLGLRLIYFSYDVKMKEKGDIPEGYSVSREKKERFSLILESASTNQTSMYLCASSSPARQGLDTEAFFGQGTRLTVV.

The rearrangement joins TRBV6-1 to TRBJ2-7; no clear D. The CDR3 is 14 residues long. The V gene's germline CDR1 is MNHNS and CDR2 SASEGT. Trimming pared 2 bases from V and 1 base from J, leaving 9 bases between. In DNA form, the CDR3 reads TGTGCCAGCAGTGAAATGGGCAGTTCCTACGAGCAGTACTTC. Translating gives CASSEMGSSYEQYF.

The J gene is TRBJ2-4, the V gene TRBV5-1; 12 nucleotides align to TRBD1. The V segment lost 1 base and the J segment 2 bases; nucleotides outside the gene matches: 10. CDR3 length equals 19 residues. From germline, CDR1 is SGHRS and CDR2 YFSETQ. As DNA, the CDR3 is TGCGCCAGCAGCTTGTTTGGGACAGGGGGCGCCGGATCCAAAAACATTCAGTACTTC. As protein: CASSLFGTGGAGSKNIQYF. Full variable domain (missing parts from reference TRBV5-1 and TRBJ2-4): KAGVTQTPRYLIKTRGQQVTLSCSPISGHRSVSWYQQTPGQGLQFLFEYFSETQRNKGNFPGRFSGRQFSNSRSEMNVSTLELGDSALYLCASSLFGTGGAGSKNIQYFGAGTRLSVL.

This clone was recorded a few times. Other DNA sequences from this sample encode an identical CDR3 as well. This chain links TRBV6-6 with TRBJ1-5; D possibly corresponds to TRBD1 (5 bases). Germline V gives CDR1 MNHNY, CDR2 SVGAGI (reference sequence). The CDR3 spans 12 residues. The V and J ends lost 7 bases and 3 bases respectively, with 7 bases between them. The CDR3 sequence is CASTGDNQPQHF. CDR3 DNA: TGTGCCAGCACGGGGGACAATCAGCCCCAGCATTTT.

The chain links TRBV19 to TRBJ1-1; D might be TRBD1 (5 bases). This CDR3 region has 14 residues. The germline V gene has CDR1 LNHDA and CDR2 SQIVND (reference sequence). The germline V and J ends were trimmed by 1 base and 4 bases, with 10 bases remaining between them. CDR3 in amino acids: CASSIARASTEAFF. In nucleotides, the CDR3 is TGTGCCAGTAGTATAGCCAGGGCAAGCACTGAAGCTTTCTTT.

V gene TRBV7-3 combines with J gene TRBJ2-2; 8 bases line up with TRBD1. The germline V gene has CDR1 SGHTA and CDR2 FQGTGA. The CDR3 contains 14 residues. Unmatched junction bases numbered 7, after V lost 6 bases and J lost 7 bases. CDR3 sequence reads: CASRYRQGIGELFF. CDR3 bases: TGTGCCAGCAGATATCGACAGGGGATCGGGGAGCTGTTTTTT.

The CDR3 DNA sequence: TGTGCCAGCTCAATACAGGGGACCCTTGAGAATCAGCCCCAGCATTTT. Translation: CASSIQGTLENQPQHF. The chain uses TRBV18 and TRBJ1-5; TRBD1 matches at 7 bases. CDR1 KGHSH and CDR2 LQKENI come from the germline V gene. The junction had 11 bases not matched to a gene; V was cut back by 5 bases and J by 4 bases. This CDR3 has 16 residues.

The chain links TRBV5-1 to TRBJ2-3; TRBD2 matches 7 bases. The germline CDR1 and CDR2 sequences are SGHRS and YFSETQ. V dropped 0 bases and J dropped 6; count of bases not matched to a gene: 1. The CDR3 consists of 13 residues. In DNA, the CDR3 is TGCGCCAGCAGCTTGGAACTAGCGGATACGCAGTATTTT. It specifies CASSLELADTQYF.